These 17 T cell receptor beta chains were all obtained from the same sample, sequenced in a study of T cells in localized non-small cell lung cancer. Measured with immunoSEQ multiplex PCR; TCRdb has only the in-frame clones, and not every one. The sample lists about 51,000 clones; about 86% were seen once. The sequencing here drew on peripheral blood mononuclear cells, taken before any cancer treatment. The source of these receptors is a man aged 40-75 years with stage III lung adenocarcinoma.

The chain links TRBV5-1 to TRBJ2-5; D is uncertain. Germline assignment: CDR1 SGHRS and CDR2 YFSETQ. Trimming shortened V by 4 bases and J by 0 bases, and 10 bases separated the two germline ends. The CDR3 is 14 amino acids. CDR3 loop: CASSPTGHQETQYF. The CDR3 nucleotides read TGCGCCAGCAGCCCTACCGGGCACCAAGAGACCCAGTACTTC.

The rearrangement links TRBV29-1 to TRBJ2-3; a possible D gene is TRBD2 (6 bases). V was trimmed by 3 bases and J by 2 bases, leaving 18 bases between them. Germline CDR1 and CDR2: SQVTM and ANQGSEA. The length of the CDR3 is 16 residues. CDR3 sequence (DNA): TGCAGCGTTGAGGCGGGGTCCGGACGTTACACAGATACGCAGTATTTT. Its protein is CSVEAGSGRYTDTQYF.

Here the CDR3 reads CASDRDRVFTGANVLTF. The CDR3 DNA follows: TGTGCCAGCGACCGGGACAGGGTTTTTACTGGGGCCAACGTCCTGACTTTC. V gene TRBV2 combines with J gene TRBJ2-6; TRBD1 aligns across 9 bases. There are 17 residues in the CDR3. V dropped 8 bases and J dropped 2; count of bases not matched to a gene: 10. The germline V gene encodes CDR1 SNHLY and CDR2 FYNNEI.

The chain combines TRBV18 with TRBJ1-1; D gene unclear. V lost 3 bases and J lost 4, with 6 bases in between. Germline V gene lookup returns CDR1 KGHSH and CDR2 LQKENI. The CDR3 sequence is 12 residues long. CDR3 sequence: CASSPSSTEAFF. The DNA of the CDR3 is TGTGCCAGCTCACCCTCTTCCACTGAAGCTTTCTTT.

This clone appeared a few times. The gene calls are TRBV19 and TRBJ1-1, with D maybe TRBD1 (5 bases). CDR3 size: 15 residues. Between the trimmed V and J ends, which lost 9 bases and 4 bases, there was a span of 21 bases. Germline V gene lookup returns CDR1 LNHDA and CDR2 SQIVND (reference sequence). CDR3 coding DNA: TGTGCCAGCCCCCCAAGCGCAGGGATCGCCACTGAAGCTTTCTTT. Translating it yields CASPPSAGIATEAFF.

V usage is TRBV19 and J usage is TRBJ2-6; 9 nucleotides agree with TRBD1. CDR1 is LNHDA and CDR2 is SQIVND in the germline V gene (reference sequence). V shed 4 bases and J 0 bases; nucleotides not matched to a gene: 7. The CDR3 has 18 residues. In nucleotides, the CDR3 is TGTGCCAGTAGTAAGAAGGGACAGGGCGGCTCTGGGGCCAACGTCCTGACTTTC. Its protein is CASSKKGQGGSGANVLTF. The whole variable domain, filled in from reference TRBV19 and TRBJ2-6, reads DGGITQSPKYLFRKEGQNVTLSCEQNLNHDAMYWYRQDPGQGLRLIYYSQIVNDFQKGDIAEGYSVSREKKESFPLTVTSAQKNPTAFYLCASSKKGQGGSGANVLTFGAGSRLTVL.

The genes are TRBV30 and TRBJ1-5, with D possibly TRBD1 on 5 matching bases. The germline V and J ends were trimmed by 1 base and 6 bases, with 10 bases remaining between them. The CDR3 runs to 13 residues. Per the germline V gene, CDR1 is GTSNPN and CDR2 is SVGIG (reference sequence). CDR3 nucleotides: TGTGCCTGGAGTGCAGGGTACCGTCAGCCCCAGCATTTT. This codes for CAWSAGYRQPQHF.

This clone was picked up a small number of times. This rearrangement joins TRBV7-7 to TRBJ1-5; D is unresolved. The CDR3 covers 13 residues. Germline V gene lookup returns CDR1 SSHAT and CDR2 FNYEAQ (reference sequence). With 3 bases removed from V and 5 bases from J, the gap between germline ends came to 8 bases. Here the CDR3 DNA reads TGTGCCAGCAGCTTGGATCGCGATCAGCCCCAGCATTTT. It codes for CASSLDRDQPQHF.

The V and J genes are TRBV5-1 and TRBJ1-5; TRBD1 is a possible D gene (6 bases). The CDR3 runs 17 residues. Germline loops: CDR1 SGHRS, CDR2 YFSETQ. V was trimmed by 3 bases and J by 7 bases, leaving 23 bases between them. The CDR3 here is CASSSLPLGGGGQPQHF. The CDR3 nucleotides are TGCGCCAGCAGCTCCCTCCCGTTGGGAGGGGGAGGGCAGCCCCAGCATTTT.

The CDR3 protein is CASSREDTQYF. In DNA form, the CDR3 reads TGCGCCAGCAGCCGAGAAGATACGCAGTATTTT. V gene TRBV4-1 combines with J gene TRBJ2-3; D unresolved. The CDR3 runs to 11 residues. The V end was cut by 4 bases, the J end by 5 bases, with 4 bases between. Germline lookup yields CDR1 MGHRA and CDR2 YSYEKL.

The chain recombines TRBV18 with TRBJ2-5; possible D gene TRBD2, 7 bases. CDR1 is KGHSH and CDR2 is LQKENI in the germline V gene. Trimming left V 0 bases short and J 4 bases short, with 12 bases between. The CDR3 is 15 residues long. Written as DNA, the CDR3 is TGTGCCAGCTCACCACCAAAGGGGGGGAGAGAGACCCAGTACTTC. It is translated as CASSPPKGGRETQYF. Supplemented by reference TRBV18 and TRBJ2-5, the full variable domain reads NAGVMQNPRHLVRRRGQEARLRCSPMKGHSHVYWYRQLPEEGLKFMVYLQKENIIDESGMPKERFSAEFPKEGPSILRIQQVVRGDSAAYFCASSPPKGGRETQYFGPGTRLLVL.

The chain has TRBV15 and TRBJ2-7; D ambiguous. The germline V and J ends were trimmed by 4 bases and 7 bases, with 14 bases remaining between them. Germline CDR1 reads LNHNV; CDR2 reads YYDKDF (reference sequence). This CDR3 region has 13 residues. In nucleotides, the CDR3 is TGTGCCACCAGCATCGACACCCTCCGAGAGCAGTACTTC. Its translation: CATSIDTLREQYF. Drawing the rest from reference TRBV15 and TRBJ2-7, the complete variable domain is DAMVIQNPRYQVTQFGKPVTLSCSQTLNHNVMYWYQQKSSQAPKLLFHYYDKDFNNEADTPDNFQSRRPNTSFCFLDIRSPGLGDTAMYLCATSIDTLREQYFGPGTRLTVT.

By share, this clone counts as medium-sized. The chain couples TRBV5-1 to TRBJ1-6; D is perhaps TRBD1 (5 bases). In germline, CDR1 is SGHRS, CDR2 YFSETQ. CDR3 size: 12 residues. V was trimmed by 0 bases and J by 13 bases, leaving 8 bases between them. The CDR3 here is CASSLGEGPLHF. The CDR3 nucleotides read TGCGCCAGCAGCTTGGGTGAGGGGCCCCTCCACTTT. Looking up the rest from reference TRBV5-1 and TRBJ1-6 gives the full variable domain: KAGVTQTPRYLIKTRGQQVTLSCSPISGHRSVSWYQQTPGQGLQFLFEYFSETQRNKGNFPGRFSGRQFSNSRSEMNVSTLELGDSALYLCASSLGEGPLHFGNGTRLTVT.

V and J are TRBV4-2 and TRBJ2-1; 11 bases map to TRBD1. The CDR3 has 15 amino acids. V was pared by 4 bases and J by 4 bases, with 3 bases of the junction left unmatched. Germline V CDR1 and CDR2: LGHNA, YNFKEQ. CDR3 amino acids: CASSPRDRGYNEQFF. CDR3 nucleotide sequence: TGTGCCAGCAGCCCCCGGGACAGGGGGTACAATGAGCAGTTCTTC.

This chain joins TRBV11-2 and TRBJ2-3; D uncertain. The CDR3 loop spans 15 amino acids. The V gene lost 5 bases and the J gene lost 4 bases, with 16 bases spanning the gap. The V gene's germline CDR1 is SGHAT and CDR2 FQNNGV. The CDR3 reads CASSRRQVGADTQYF. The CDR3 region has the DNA TGTGCCAGCAGCCGCCGGCAGGTGGGCGCAGATACGCAGTATTTT.

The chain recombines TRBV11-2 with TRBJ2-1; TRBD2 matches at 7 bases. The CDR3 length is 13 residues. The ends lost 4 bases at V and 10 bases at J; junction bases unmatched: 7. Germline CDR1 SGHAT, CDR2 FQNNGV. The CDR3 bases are TGTGCCAGCAGCTCCGGCCTAGCGGAAGAGCAGTTCTTC. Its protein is CASSSGLAEEQFF.

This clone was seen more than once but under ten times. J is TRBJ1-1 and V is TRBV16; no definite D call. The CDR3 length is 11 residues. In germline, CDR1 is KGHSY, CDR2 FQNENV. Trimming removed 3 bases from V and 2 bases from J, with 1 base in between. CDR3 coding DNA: TGTGCCAGCAGCCATAACACTGAAGCTTTCTTT. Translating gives CASSHNTEAFF.